Below, 29 T cell receptor beta chains from the same sample are listed, as sequenced in a study of T cell repertoires in cytomegalovirus infection (dated by TCRdb to about 2019). Reads for this sample came from an Illumina HiSeq 1500. The public reads were quality trimmed at Q25 with fastp and then assembled into clones with MiXCR by TCRdb, keeping productive beta chains. Identical CDR3 proteins give one entry, which carries the most common genes and DNA. Here the sample has 450,000 to 650,000 distinct CDR3 sequences; approximately 40% occur a single time. The top ten clonotypes cover about 48% of the sample. What this sample's treatment or condition label stands for: in vitro stimulation with specific CMV peptide epitopes to enrich CMV-specific T cells. These receptors' targets are unknown. Here the sequenced sample was cultured PBMCs, taken from culture after CMV antigen stimulation. The receptors shown here come from a human donor in good health (CMV status not recorded). Some clones in this sample may be carry-over from other donors' samples.

The chain couples TRBV5-1 to TRBJ2-7, with 10 nucleotides matching TRBD1. The junction had 14 bases not matched to a gene; V was cut back by 4 bases and J by 4 bases. Germline V gene sequence: CDR1 SGHRS, CDR2 YFSETQ. This CDR3 has 17 residues. CDR3 nucleotide sequence: TGCGCCAGCAGCGACGTCCCCGGGACAGGGGTCGCATACGAGCAGTACTTC. It yields the protein CASSDVPGTGVAYEQYF.

The chain carries TRBV25-1 and TRBJ1-1; 7 bases align to TRBD1. In germline, CDR1 is MGHDK, CDR2 SYGVNS. After removal of 7 bases from V and 4 bases from J, the junction contained 6 bases not matched to a gene. This CDR3 spans 13 amino acids. The CDR3 region is CASTASGGTEAFF. The CDR3 nucleotides read TGTGCCAGCACGGCCTCAGGGGGCACTGAAGCTTTCTTT.

This clonotype was observed a few times. This chain uses TRBV6-1 with TRBJ1-5; possible D gene TRBD1, 5 bases. CDR3 size: 14 residues. CDR1 and CDR2 from the germline V gene are MNHNS and SASEGT. V lost 8 bases to trimming and J lost 5 bases, with 16 bases between them. CDR3 coding DNA: TGTGCCAGCGGCAGGGCCCCGGGGGATCAGCCCCAGCATTTT. Encoded protein: CASGRAPGDQPQHF.

This clonotype was picked up a small number of times. V and J are TRBV11-3 and TRBJ2-7; D uncertain. CDR1 is SGHNT, CDR2 YENEEA, per germline. This CDR3 region has 13 residues. V lost 1 base and J 2 bases, leaving 6 bases between the germline ends. The CDR3 region has the DNA TGTGCCAGCAGCTTAGGACACCCCTACGAGCAGTACTTC. Its translation is CASSLGHPYEQYF.

J is TRBJ2-7 and V is TRBV7-9; D might be TRBD1 (7 bases). The CDR3 is 16 amino acids. Germline-derived CDR1 and CDR2 are SEHNR and FQNEAQ (reference sequence). V shed 5 bases and J shed 2 bases, with 19 bases lying between them. The chain's CDR3 is CASSRRAGQTTYEQYF. As DNA, the CDR3 is TGTGCCAGCAGCCGAAGGGCGGGACAGACCACCTACGAGCAGTACTTC.

The chain combines TRBV7-4 with TRBJ2-6; no clear D. The CDR3 loop spans 10 amino acids. Germline values: CDR1 SGHVT, CDR2 SQSDAQ. The V gene lost 10 bases and the J gene lost 2 bases, with 0 bases spanning the gap. The CDR3 DNA sequence: TGTGCCACTGGGGCCAACGTCCTGACTTTC. Translated: CATGANVLTF.

The J gene is TRBJ1-2, the V gene TRBV7-2; weak D call: TRBD1 (5 bases). CDR3 length: 11 amino acids. The V gene's germline CDR1 is SGHTA and CDR2 FQGNSA. Between the trimmed V and J ends, which lost 4 bases and 13 bases, there was a span of 13 bases. This CDR3 reads CASSSTVGVTF. The DNA for the CDR3 is TGTGCCAGCAGCTCGACAGTGGGTGTCACCTTC.

The table lists this clonotype with many counts. CDR3 region: CASSLERGGTEAFF. CDR3 bases: TGTGCCAGCAGCTTAGAAAGGGGGGGCACTGAAGCTTTCTTT. The chain links TRBV7-2 to TRBJ1-1; a weak D match, TRBD1 (6 bases). The ends were cut back, 1 base at V and 4 bases at J, with 10 bases in the middle. Germline V gene lookup returns CDR1 SGHTA and CDR2 FQGNSA. This CDR3 is 14 amino acids long.

This chain connects TRBV20-1 to TRBJ1-1; D gene ambiguous. The V and J ends lost 1 base and 3 bases respectively, with 9 bases between them. The CDR3 contains 13 residues. Germline CDR1 is DFQATT and CDR2 is SNEGSKA (reference sequence). This CDR3 reads CSARVLRDTEAFF. The CDR3 DNA sequence: TGCAGTGCTAGAGTTTTACGGGACACTGAAGCTTTCTTT.

The chain recombines TRBV6-5 with TRBJ2-2; D is ambiguous. The CDR3 is 14 residues long. Trimming took off 2 bases at V and 4 bases at J, with 8 bases between the two ends. Germline CDR1 is MNHEY and CDR2 is SVGAGI. CDR3 DNA sequence: TGTGCCAGCAGTTACATACGTGGCACCGGGGAGCTGTTTTTT. It is translated as CASSYIRGTGELFF.

This chain uses TRBV7-6 with TRBJ2-2; TRBD1 is a possible D gene (6 bases). The CDR3 has 15 amino acids. V was shortened by 6 bases and J by 0 bases, with 11 bases between the two germline ends. Germline loops: CDR1 SGHVS, CDR2 FNYEAQ. This CDR3 is CASRRQATNTGELFF. CDR3 DNA: TGTGCCAGCAGGCGACAGGCTACGAACACCGGGGAGCTGTTTTTT.

This chain uses TRBV5-1 with TRBJ2-1; D ambiguous. The CDR3 contains 13 residues. V was shortened by 0 bases and J by 7 bases, with 8 bases between the two germline ends. Germline V lookup: CDR1 SGHRS, CDR2 YFSETQ. CDR3 residues: CASSLEWRNEQFF. In nucleotides, the CDR3 is TGCGCCAGCAGCTTGGAATGGCGTAATGAGCAGTTCTTC.

V and J are TRBV12-3 or TRBV12-4 and TRBJ2-2; the D is unclear. V was pared by 5 bases and J by 0 bases, with 13 bases between. This CDR3 is built from 16 residues. The CDR3 is CASSPSGLANTGELFF. DNA of the CDR3: TGTGCCAGCAGTCCCTCCGGGCTAGCGAACACCGGGGAGCTGTTTTTT.

This clonotype has a single count. The V gene is TRBV6-6, the J gene TRBJ2-7, with 13 bases lining up with TRBD2. Unmatched junction bases numbered 6, after V lost 6 bases and J lost 7 bases. This CDR3 is 14 amino acids long. Germline CDR1 is MNHNY and CDR2 is SVGAGI (reference sequence). This CDR3 reads CASSPTSGGGEQYF. The DNA for the CDR3 is TGTGCCAGCAGCCCTACTAGCGGGGGGGGGGAGCAGTACTTC.

The V call is TRBV20-1, the J call TRBJ2-7; D not certain. Per the germline V gene, CDR1 is DFQATT and CDR2 is SNEGSKA (reference sequence). With 3 bases removed from V and 3 bases from J, the gap between germline ends came to 12 bases. The CDR3 sequence is 13 residues long. This chain's CDR3 is CSASRSRDYEQYF. The CDR3 region has the DNA TGCAGTGCTAGTCGGTCGAGAGACTACGAGCAGTACTTC.

V is TRBV2 and J is TRBJ2-1, with 8 bases that match TRBD2. The CDR3 loop spans 13 amino acids. With 8 bases clipped from V and 9 bases from J, the junction kept 9 bases outside the gene matches. Germline V gene data show CDR1 as SNHLY and CDR2 as FYNNEI. CDR3 sequence (DNA): TGTGCCAGCCGGGGGGGGACCAGAGGTGAGCAGTTCTTC. Protein: CASRGGTRGEQFF.

A few counts support this clonotype. V gene TRBV12-3 or TRBV12-4 combines with J gene TRBJ2-4; D is perhaps TRBD1 (6 bases). Trimming took off 3 bases at V and 5 bases at J, with 8 bases between the two ends. The CDR3 extends over 13 amino acids. CDR3 sequence: CASSLGAENIQYF. In nucleotides, the CDR3 is TGTGCCAGCAGTTTGGGGGCAGAAAACATTCAGTACTTC.

In regard to this clonotype: At one boundary the junction diverges from the germline segment, which might be a read error. This chain joins TRBV7-6 and TRBJ1-5, with 7 positions matching TRBD1. CDR1 is SGHVS, CDR2 FNYEAQ, per germline. This CDR3 is built from 14 residues. DNA of the CDR3: TGTGGCAGCAGCTTCGGGACAGCCAATCAGCCCCAGCATTTT. Translating gives CGSSFGTANQPQHF.

The chain has TRBV6-6 and TRBJ1-1; D ambiguous. The CDR3 loop spans 12 amino acids. Trimming shortened V by 5 bases and J by 4 bases, and 8 bases separated the two germline ends. In germline, CDR1 is MNHNY, CDR2 SVGAGI (reference sequence). Here the CDR3 DNA reads TGTGCCAGCAGTGATGAGAGCACTGAAGCTTTCTTT. Protein product: CASSDESTEAFF.

This chain links TRBV11-2 with TRBJ2-3; D is perhaps TRBD1 or TRBD2 (5 bases each). Germline CDR1 SGHAT, CDR2 FQNNGV. The CDR3 sequence is 16 residues long. The ends were cut back, 5 bases at V and 5 bases at J, with 20 bases in the middle. The CDR3 sequence is CASSQFTVGTGDTQYF. Written as DNA, the CDR3 is TGTGCCAGCAGCCAATTCACCGTAGGGACCGGAGATACGCAGTATTTT.

V usage is TRBV7-2 and J usage is TRBJ2-5; D may match TRBD1 or TRBD2 (5 bases each). With 1 base removed from V and 1 base from J, the gap between germline ends came to 13 bases. The germline V gene encodes CDR1 SGHTA and CDR2 FQGNSA. The CDR3 totals 16 residues. This CDR3 is CASSLVLQGPQETQYF. In DNA, the CDR3 is TGTGCCAGCAGCTTAGTCCTCCAGGGACCCCAAGAGACCCAGTACTTC.

The J gene is TRBJ1-1, the V gene TRBV7-9; no reliable D call. Germline assignment: CDR1 SEHNR and CDR2 FQNEAQ (reference sequence). This CDR3 region has 14 residues. The V end was cut by 2 bases, the J end by 6 bases, with 13 bases between. CDR3 coding DNA: TGTGCCAGCAGCTTATATTTGGAAGTCGCTGAAGCTTTCTTT. Its translation is CASSLYLEVAEAFF.

CDR3 nucleotides: TGTGCCAGCAGTTCAAGCCTGGGAAATGAGCAGTTCTTC. Encoded protein: CASSSSLGNEQFF. The chain combines TRBV6-1 with TRBJ2-1; no clear D gene. CDR1 MNHNS and CDR2 SASEGT come from the germline V gene. CDR3 length: 13 amino acids. The germline V and J ends were trimmed by 5 bases and 7 bases, with 12 bases remaining between them.

The genes are TRBV7-9 and TRBJ1-2; D gene unclear. The length of the CDR3 is 16 residues. V shed 0 bases and J shed 0 bases, with 11 bases lying between them. Germline CDR1 SEHNR, CDR2 FQNEAQ (reference sequence). In DNA form, the CDR3 reads TGTGCCAGCAGCTTAGCCAGGAGGAGGTCTAACTATGGCTACACCTTC. It yields the protein CASSLARRRSNYGYTF.

This clonotype has at least ten counts. The CDR3 spells CASSPTGLNTEAFF. The CDR3 DNA reads TGTGCCAGCAGTCCGACAGGGCTGAACACTGAAGCTTTCTTT. The rearrangement joins TRBV18 to TRBJ1-1; 7 bases fit TRBD1. Germline lookup yields CDR1 KGHSH and CDR2 LQKENI. The CDR3 loop spans 14 amino acids. With V trimmed by 8 bases and J by 0 bases, 6 bases remained unmatched. Together with reference TRBV18 and TRBJ1-1, the CDR3 gives the full variable domain: NAGVMQNPRHLVRRRGQEARLRCSPMKGHSHVYWYRQLPEEGLKFMVYLQKENIIDESGMPKERFSAEFPKEGPSILRIQQVVRGDSAAYFCASSPTGLNTEAFFGQGTRLTVV.

There are many counts of this clonotype. V gene TRBV7-2 combines with J gene TRBJ1-1; D might be TRBD1 (5 bases). The CDR3 runs 13 residues. Trimming pared 4 bases from V and 5 bases from J, leaving 11 bases between. Germline CDR1 reads SGHTA; CDR2 reads FQGNSA. CDR3 in DNA: TGTGCCAGCAGCTCAAGGAGGGGAACTGAAGCTTTCTTT. Residues: CASSSRRGTEAFF.

As DNA, the CDR3 is TGCGCCAGCAGTGAGCCGGGGGCGGGACTAGCGGGGAACTACGAGCAGTACTTC. This encodes CASSEPGAGLAGNYEQYF. The rearrangement links TRBV10-2 to TRBJ2-7; 13 bases are shared with TRBD2. CDR1 is WSHSY, CDR2 SAAADI, per germline. This CDR3 region has 18 residues. The V segment lost 2 bases and the J segment 3 bases; nucleotides outside the gene matches: 10.

The chain carries TRBV6-1 and TRBJ2-6, with D possibly matching TRBD2 (7 bases). The CDR3 extends over 19 amino acids. The V and J ends lost 0 bases and 0 bases respectively, with 15 bases between them. The germline gives CDR1 MNHNS, CDR2 SASEGT. CDR3 DNA sequence: TGTGCCAGCAGTGAAGCGAGGGGGGGACCTTACTCTGGGGCCAACGTCCTGACTTTC. This translates into CASSEARGGPYSGANVLTF.

The rearrangement links TRBV27 to TRBJ2-1, with D tentatively TRBD2 (5 bases). The germline V gene has CDR1 MNHEY and CDR2 SMNVEV (reference sequence). This CDR3 contains 12 residues. V shed 6 bases and J shed 6 bases, with 9 bases lying between them. The CDR3 is CASSSTTNEQFF. The CDR3 nucleotides read TGTGCCAGCAGCTCGACTACCAATGAGCAGTTCTTC.